This T cell receptor (beta chain) was sequenced during a study of blood T cell repertoires in COVID-19. Study-level background: There were acute and convalescent COVID-19 samples, and they came from the United States, Italy and Spain. T cells, B-cell-depleted T cells, or PBMCs provided the cDNA or gDNA that served as material.

Original processing methods: Amplified reference gene primers provided the basis for estimating nucleated cell counts. Using immunoSEQ multiplex PCR, the repertoire was profiled, and TCRdb retains in-frame clones only, with some absent. Clonal size and the V and J genes are those of that table, whereas D and trimming came from the DNA. The repertoire has more than 150,000 clones, more than 70% of them found once; the top ten carry 2% to 3%. Looked up from germline, CDR1 is MGHRA and CDR2 is YSYEKL. There are 15 residues in the CDR3. V was shortened by 9 bases and J by 2 bases, with 17 bases between the two germline ends.

The sequence was collected from a man aged 40-49 years with active or convalescent COVID-19. The rearrangement links TRBV4-1 to TRBJ1-5, with D uncertain. Material: peripheral blood. The CDR3 bases are TGCGCCAGTTCCCCCCTGGATGGAGGCAATCAGCCCCAGCATTTT. Translated: CASSPLDGGNQPQHF.